The subject of this entry is one TCR beta chain. Its target is not known. These data belong to a study of cytomegalovirus exposure and HLA in healthy donors. Study findings and constraints: Both high specificity and high sensitivity reportedly marked the classifier's diagnosis of cytomegalovirus status.

PCR was performed using 60 Vbeta and 13 Jbeta primers. Assay used: immunoSEQ multiplex PCR; TCRdb lists only in-frame clones, some missing. The sample lists more than 95,000 clones, about three quarters seen once, with approximately 2% in the top ten. The sample was PBMCs. This TCR was recovered from a man in his fifties in good health and CMV-seronegative.

CDR3 in amino acids: CASSSTGTGNEKLFF. DNA for the CDR3: TGCGCCAGCAGCTCCACCGGGACAGGGAATGAAAAACTGTTTTTT. This rearrangement joins TRBV5-1 to TRBJ1-4, with 9 bases lining up with TRBD1. Germline-derived CDR1 and CDR2 are SGHRS and YFSETQ. There are 15 residues in the CDR3. With 3 bases clipped from V and 5 bases from J, the junction kept 5 bases outside the gene matches.